Each of the 26 T cell receptor beta chains below was sequenced from the same sample in a study of shared clonotypes between healthy human individuals. The protocol was immunoSEQ multiplex PCR, while the TCRdb copy is restricted to in-frame clones and leaves out a portion. Of some 2,400,000 clones listed, almost 96% are singletons. Sequenced material: naive CD4+ T cells sorted from blood. Indicated subset: CD45RA+ positively selected. These receptors were obtained from a man aged 18 to 29 in good health.

The V call is TRBV9, the J call TRBJ1-1; D is perhaps TRBD1 (6 bases). V gave up 0 bases and J gave up 6 bases, with 12 bases separating them. The germline gives CDR1 SGDLS, CDR2 YYNGEE. The CDR3 consists of 14 residues. CDR3 DNA sequence: TGTGCCAGCAGCGTAGATGACAGGAGGGCTGAAGCTTTCTTT. It codes for CASSVDDRRAEAFF.

The CDR3 loop is CASSQDTSGGTGELFF. The CDR3, as DNA: TGCGCCAGCAGCCAAGATACGAGCGGGGGCACCGGGGAGCTGTTTTTT. The chain joins TRBV4-1 to TRBJ2-2, with TRBD2 matching 8 bases. CDR3 length equals 16 residues. CDR1 is MGHRA, CDR2 YSYEKL, per germline. Trimming cost V 0 bases and J 4 bases; bases outside gene matches: 4.

The V and J genes are TRBV19 and TRBJ1-1; 8 nucleotides match TRBD1. V lost 5 bases and J lost 2; bases outside the gene matches: 10. The CDR3 has 16 amino acids. Germline-derived CDR1 and CDR2 are LNHDA and SQIVND (reference sequence). The CDR3 DNA is TGTGCCAGTAGTGCCGGACAGGGATTCATAAACACTGAAGCTTTCTTT. Amino acids: CASSAGQGFINTEAFF.

The V gene is TRBV6-5, the J gene TRBJ2-2, with 7 bases fitting TRBD2. Germline assignment: CDR1 MNHEY and CDR2 SVGAGI. This CDR3 has 14 amino acids. The V and J ends lost 6 bases and 6 bases, in that order; junction bases with no gene match: 7. The CDR3 reads CASSPGGGAGELFF. CDR3 DNA: TGTGCCAGCAGCCCCGGGGGAGGGGCCGGGGAGCTGTTTTTT.

V gene TRBV11-3 combines with J gene TRBJ2-1; no firm D call. V was cut by 5 bases and J by 4 bases, with 15 bases left in between. Germline CDR1 is SGHNT and CDR2 is YENEEA. The CDR3 consists of 15 residues. The chain's CDR3 is CASSPHRQAYNEQFF. Written as DNA, the CDR3 is TGTGCCAGCAGCCCACATCGGCAGGCATACAATGAGCAGTTCTTC.

The rearrangement joins TRBV28 to TRBJ1-4, with 7 positions matching TRBD1. CDR1 and CDR2 from the germline V gene are MDHEN and SYDVKM. CDR3 length: 15 residues. The J segment lost 8 bases and the V segment lost 3 bases, leaving 9 bases of the junction unmatched. CDR3 loop: CASSFRDREREKLFF. CDR3 DNA sequence: TGTGCCAGCAGTTTTCGAGACAGGGAGAGAGAAAAACTGTTTTTT.

The V and J genes are TRBV18 and TRBJ1-2, with TRBD1 matching over 9 bases. J was trimmed by 0 bases and V by 4 bases; bases with no gene match: 6. The CDR3 is made up of 16 amino acids. Germline V CDR1 and CDR2: KGHSH, LQKENI. CDR3 sequence reads: CASSQPGQGANYGYTF. The CDR3 DNA is TGTGCCAGCTCACAACCGGGACAGGGAGCTAACTATGGCTACACCTTC.

The chain uses TRBV30 and TRBJ2-7; 12 bases fit TRBD1. CDR1 and CDR2 (germline): GTSNPN, SVGIG (reference sequence). J lost 3 bases, V lost 3 bases, and 3 bases had no gene match. The CDR3 is made up of 14 amino acids. DNA for the CDR3: TGTGCCTGGAGGGGACAGGGGGCTGACTACGAGCAGTACTTC. This translates into CAWRGQGADYEQYF.

This chain connects TRBV6-6 to TRBJ2-5, with a possible D match to TRBD1 (6 bases). Germline CDR1 and CDR2: MNHNY and SVGAGI (reference sequence). Trimming shortened V by 6 bases and J by 3 bases, and 17 bases separated the two germline ends. This CDR3 is built from 15 residues. The CDR3 is CASSPGQPGEETQYF. As DNA, the CDR3 is TGTGCCAGCAGCCCGGGACAACCAGGGGAAGAGACCCAGTACTTC.

As concerns this clone: The same CDR3 is also encoded by other DNA sequences in this sample. The chain combines TRBV5-1 with TRBJ2-1; D uncertain. From germline, CDR1 is SGHRS and CDR2 YFSETQ. V shed 0 bases and J shed 9 bases, with 4 bases lying between them. CDR3 length: 11 amino acids. CDR3 coding DNA: TGCGCCAGCAGCTTGGGGCCTGAGCAGTTCTTC. Its protein product is CASSLGPEQFF.

The chain couples TRBV30 to TRBJ1-4; 10 bases map to TRBD1. CDR1 is GTSNPN, CDR2 SVGIG, per germline (reference sequence). The CDR3 is 13 residues long. J lost 8 bases, V lost 3 bases, and 3 bases had no gene match. CDR3 sequence: CAWSRDRGEKLFF. As DNA, the CDR3 is TGTGCCTGGAGCCGGGACAGGGGCGAAAAACTGTTTTTT.

This sequence joins TRBV6-5 and TRBJ2-7; D gene uncertain. CDR3 length: 11 residues. CDR1 and CDR2 from the germline V gene are MNHEY and SVGAGI. The V end lost 8 bases, the J end lost 4 bases, and 9 bases lay between the germline ends. This CDR3 reads CASASSYEQYF. The DNA for the CDR3 is TGTGCCAGCGCCTCATCTTACGAGCAGTACTTC.

V usage is TRBV28 and J usage is TRBJ1-6; D perhaps matches TRBD1 (6 bases). Germline V gene sequence: CDR1 MDHEN, CDR2 SYDVKM. Trimming removed 1 base at V and 9 bases at J, with 13 bases between. The CDR3 is 15 residues long. The chain's CDR3 is CASSLYRAGFSPLHF. CDR3 in DNA: TGTGCCAGCAGTTTATACAGGGCGGGTTTTTCACCCCTCCACTTT.

The genes are TRBV30 and TRBJ2-2, with D hard to call. The CDR3 covers 11 residues. CDR1 is GTSNPN and CDR2 is SVGIG in the germline V gene (reference sequence). V lost 3 bases and J lost 8, with 7 bases in between. The CDR3 nucleotides read TGTGCCTGGAGGTCCCTGGGGGAGCTGTTTTTT. Protein product: CAWRSLGELFF.

The chain uses TRBV4-3 and TRBJ2-7; no reliable D call. CDR1 and CDR2 (germline): LGHNA, YSLEER. This CDR3 spans 15 amino acids. The V end was cut by 4 bases, the J end by 2 bases, with 15 bases between. The CDR3 nucleotides read TGCGCCAGCAGCCGTCGATCGGGTCTACCCTACGAGCAGTACTTC. Protein: CASSRRSGLPYEQYF.

The rearrangement uses TRBV5-4 and TRBJ2-2, with 9 positions matching TRBD2. Trimming at V came to 0 bases and at J to 7 bases, leaving 10 bases not matched to a gene. This CDR3 has 17 residues. Germline values: CDR1 SGHNT, CDR2 YYREEE (reference sequence). CDR3 DNA: TGTGCCAGCAGCTTGGCTCTAGCGGGGATGTCGGGCGGGGAGCTGTTTTTT. Its translation: CASSLALAGMSGGELFF. The entire variable domain, with the rest obtained from reference TRBV5-4 and TRBJ2-2, is as follows: ETGVTQSPTHLIKTRGQQVTLRCSSQSGHNTVSWYQQALGQGPQFIFQYYREEENGRGNFPPRFSGLQFPNYSSELNVNALELDDSALYLCASSLALAGMSGGELFFGEGSRLTVL.

Of note for this clone: Other DNA sequences in the sample encode the same CDR3. The V and J genes are TRBV30 and TRBJ1-2; D not certain. CDR1 and CDR2 (germline): GTSNPN, SVGIG (reference sequence). Trimming removed 0 bases from V and 0 bases from J, with 11 bases in between. This CDR3 is 15 amino acids long. This CDR3 reads CAWSVPGIANYGYTF. The CDR3 nucleotides read TGTGCCTGGAGTGTACCCGGAATAGCTAACTATGGCTACACCTTC. The whole variable domain, filled in from reference TRBV30 and TRBJ1-2, reads SQTIHQWPATLVQPVGSPLSLECTVEGTSNPNLYWYRQAAGRGLQLLFYSVGIGQISSEVPQNLSASRPQDRQFILSSKKLLLSDSGFYLCAWSVPGIANYGYTFGSGTRLTVV.

The rearrangement uses TRBV2 and TRBJ2-3; 10 nucleotides line up with TRBD2. The J segment lost 1 base and the V segment lost 5 bases, leaving 3 bases of the junction unmatched. Germline V lookup: CDR1 SNHLY, CDR2 FYNNEI. This CDR3 region has 15 residues. The CDR3 here is CASSPGTSGTDTQYF. DNA of the CDR3: TGTGCCAGCAGTCCCGGGACTAGCGGCACAGATACGCAGTATTTT.

This clone has only one observation. The V gene is TRBV11-2, the J gene TRBJ2-5; 9 positions agree with TRBD2. The length of the CDR3 is 18 residues. In germline, CDR1 is SGHAT, CDR2 FQNNGV. The junction had 10 bases not matched to a gene; V was cut back by 0 bases and J by 2 bases. The CDR3 nucleotides are TGTGCCAGCAGCTTAGAACCGCCTCGACTAGCGGTACAAGAGACCCAGTACTTC. It yields the protein CASSLEPPRLAVQETQYF.

The chain links TRBV18 to TRBJ1-2, with 12 bases that match TRBD1. The CDR3 consists of 16 residues. After removal of 3 bases from V and 5 bases from J, the junction contained 7 bases not matched to a gene. Per the germline V gene, CDR1 is KGHSH and CDR2 is LQKENI. The CDR3 DNA follows: TGTGCCAGCTCACCGGGGACAGGGGGCTTGAGTTATGGCTACACCTTC. Its protein is CASSPGTGGLSYGYTF.

The chain joins TRBV12-5 to TRBJ2-1, with 11 bases that match TRBD2. Trimming cost V 0 bases and J 4 bases; bases outside gene matches: 5. Looked up from germline, CDR1 is LGHNT and CDR2 is FRNRAP. The CDR3 runs to 17 residues. CDR3 bases: TGTGCTAGTGGTTTGGTACTTACTAGCGGGAGTTACAATGAGCAGTTCTTC. It codes for CASGLVLTSGSYNEQFF. Drawing the rest from reference TRBV12-5 and TRBJ2-1, the complete variable domain is DARVTQTPRHKVTEMGQEVTMRCQPILGHNTVFWYRQTMMQGLELLAYFRNRAPLDDSGMPKDRFSAEMPDATLATLKIQPSEPRDSAVYFCASGLVLTSGSYNEQFFGPGTRLTVL.

The V gene is TRBV28, the J gene TRBJ2-4; TRBD2 aligns across 10 bases. Unmatched junction bases numbered 2, after V lost 5 bases and J lost 1 base. CDR1 is MDHEN, CDR2 SYDVKM, per germline. The CDR3 sequence is 15 residues long. Here the CDR3 reads CASSRTSGAKNIQYF. Written as DNA, the CDR3 is TGTGCCAGCAGTCGGACTAGCGGTGCCAAAAACATTCAGTACTTC.

This clone was seen only once. The chain couples TRBV2 to TRBJ1-5; D might be TRBD1 (5 bases). V lost 6 bases and J 2 bases, leaving 11 bases between the germline ends. Germline V gene data show CDR1 as SNHLY and CDR2 as FYNNEI. The length of the CDR3 is 14 residues. The DNA of the CDR3 is TGTGCCAGCAGCCCGGACATGGGCAATCAGCCCCAGCATTTT. The encoded protein is CASSPDMGNQPQHF.

The chain couples TRBV5-4 to TRBJ2-7; 8 positions agree with TRBD1. Germline V gene sequence: CDR1 SGHNT, CDR2 YYREEE (reference sequence). The V gene end was trimmed by 3 bases and the J gene end by 4 bases; junction bases not matched to a gene: 9. This CDR3 is built from 15 residues. The CDR3 sequence is CASSSNRQGMYEQYF. The CDR3 DNA is TGTGCCAGCAGCTCGAATAGACAGGGGATGTACGAGCAGTACTTC.

This sequence joins TRBV19 and TRBJ1-4, with 8 bases that match TRBD1. The CDR3 length is 15 residues. The V gene end was trimmed by 3 bases and the J gene end by 5 bases; junction bases not matched to a gene: 5. In germline, CDR1 is LNHDA, CDR2 SQIVND (reference sequence). The CDR3: CASSMKQGVNEKLFF. As DNA, the CDR3 is TGTGCCAGTAGTATGAAACAGGGGGTAAATGAAAAACTGTTTTTT.

The rearrangement joins TRBV9 to TRBJ1-1, with 7 positions matching TRBD1. The germline gives CDR1 SGDLS, CDR2 YYNGEE. CDR3 length equals 15 residues. The ends lost 3 bases at V and 2 bases at J; junction bases unmatched: 7. DNA for the CDR3: TGTGCCAGCAGCGGATCAGGGGGATTCAACACTGAAGCTTTCTTT. Translating it yields CASSGSGGFNTEAFF.